One sample yielded the 16 T cell receptor beta chains listed below, sequenced in a study of blood T cell repertoires in COVID-19. The protocol was immunoSEQ multiplex PCR, while the TCRdb copy is restricted to in-frame clones and leaves out a portion. The sample contains approximately 330,000 clones, approximately 83% of which appear only once. Sequences were obtained from PBMCs or T cells enriched from blood (not recorded which). Source of these receptors: a woman aged 35 to 49 with acute COVID-19.

The V gene is TRBV9, the J gene TRBJ2-2, with D maybe TRBD1 (6 bases). The CDR3 sequence is 16 residues long. V was pared by 2 bases and J by 1 base, with 12 bases between. Germline V lookup: CDR1 SGDLS, CDR2 YYNGEE. The DNA of the CDR3 is TGTGCCAGCAGCGTCACCGGGACAAAGAACACCGGGGAGCTGTTTTTT. It specifies CASSVTGTKNTGELFF.

The chain is built from TRBV29-1 and TRBJ2-7, with D possibly being TRBD2 (7 bases). The CDR3 covers 13 residues. CDR1 is SQVTM, CDR2 ANQGSEA, per germline. Trimming removed 7 bases at V and 2 bases at J, with 15 bases between. CDR3 in DNA: TGCAGCGCTGGGGGGCTAGCGGCCTACGAGCAGTACTTC. Its protein is CSAGGLAAYEQYF.

The V and J genes are TRBV16 and TRBJ1-1; 8 bases match TRBD1. The ends lost 4 bases at V and 1 base at J; junction bases unmatched: 5. There are 15 residues in the CDR3. Germline assignment: CDR1 KGHSY and CDR2 FQNENV. The CDR3 DNA reads TGTGCCAGCAGCCCTTCAGGACAGGGGAACACTGAAGCTTTCTTT. It encodes CASSPSGQGNTEAFF.

This chain links TRBV2 with TRBJ1-1; tentative D call: TRBD1 (6 bases). The germline V gene has CDR1 SNHLY and CDR2 FYNNEI. V was shortened by 6 bases and J by 1 base, with 12 bases between the two germline ends. There are 14 residues in the CDR3. CDR3 bases: TGTGCCAGCAGCTGGGGGCGGACGAACACTGAAGCTTTCTTT. Its translation is CASSWGRTNTEAFF.

This clone was observed a single time. J is TRBJ1-3 and V is TRBV7-9, with 7 bases aligning to TRBD1. The germline CDR1 and CDR2 sequences are SEHNR and FQNEAQ (reference sequence). The CDR3 is 14 amino acids. V gave up 5 bases and J gave up 2 bases; unmatched junction bases: 3. The CDR3 is CASSEQGTGNTIYF. DNA of the CDR3: TGTGCCAGCAGCGAACAGGGGACTGGAAACACCATATATTTT.

The chain is built from TRBV7-8 and TRBJ2-5; D is unresolved. CDR3 length equals 12 residues. Germline-derived CDR1 and CDR2 are SGHVS and FQNEAQ. Trimming pared 5 bases from V and 6 bases from J, leaving 10 bases between. The CDR3 DNA reads as TGTGCCAGCAGCCCAGACTCTCAGACCCAGTACTTC. It is translated as CASSPDSQTQYF.

CDR3 protein: CATSRDPESTGRVGYTF. CDR3 DNA sequence: TGTGCCACCAGCAGAGATCCGGAGAGCACAGGGAGGGTAGGCTACACCTTC. The V gene is TRBV15, the J gene TRBJ1-2; D is possibly TRBD1 (6 bases). The CDR3 loop spans 17 amino acids. V dropped 0 bases and J dropped 8 bases, with 22 bases sitting between them. Germline V lookup: CDR1 LNHNV, CDR2 YYDKDF (reference sequence).

The chain has TRBV12-3 or TRBV12-4 and TRBJ1-3, with D perhaps matching TRBD1 (6 bases). The CDR3 length is 13 residues. V shed 4 bases and J shed 5 bases, with 9 bases lying between them. The CDR3 DNA reads TGTGCCAGCAGTTCGGGGACAAGAAACACCATATATTTT. Translation: CASSSGTRNTIYF.

The chain links TRBV18 to TRBJ1-2; 10 positions match TRBD1. The CDR3 is 16 amino acids. CDR1 KGHSH and CDR2 LQKENI come from the germline V gene. V lost 4 bases, J lost 3 bases, and 8 bases stayed unmatched. The DNA of the CDR3 is TGTGCCAGCTCACTAATGACAGGGGGCGTCGACTATGGCTACACCTTC. It translates to CASSLMTGGVDYGYTF.

The chain carries TRBV10-3 and TRBJ2-3; 8 bases fit TRBD1. This CDR3 has 17 amino acids. CDR1 is ENHRY, CDR2 SYGVKD, per germline. The J segment lost 1 base and the V segment lost 7 bases, leaving 13 bases of the junction unmatched. CDR3 region: CAITTSAPGQGTDTQYF. The CDR3 DNA is TGTGCCATCACTACTTCCGCTCCGGGACAGGGCACAGATACGCAGTATTTT.

The chain carries TRBV5-8 and TRBJ1-6; possibly TRBD1 for D (5 bases). V was shortened by 2 bases and J by 11 bases, with 14 bases between the two germline ends. The germline CDR1 and CDR2 sequences are SGHTS and YDEGEE. This CDR3 contains 14 residues. CDR3 coding DNA: TGTGCCAGCAGCTTAAGGCAGGGTAGAACACCCCTCCACTTT. It codes for CASSLRQGRTPLHF. The variable domain in full, completed from reference TRBV5-8 and TRBJ1-6, reads EAGVTQSPTHLIKTRGQQATLRCSPISGHTSVYWYQQALGLGLQFLLWYDEGEERNRGNFPPRFSGRQFPNYSSELNVNALELEDSALYLCASSLRQGRTPLHFGNGTRLTVT.

The V call is TRBV6-5, the J call TRBJ1-2; TRBD1 matches 9 bases. V lost 10 bases to trimming and J lost 4 bases; unmatched junction nucleotides: 7. The CDR3 extends over 13 amino acids. CDR1 MNHEY and CDR2 SVGAGI come from the germline V gene. The CDR3 protein is CATQDRGGYGYTF. CDR3 nucleotide sequence: TGTGCCACACAAGACAGGGGGGGCTATGGCTACACCTTC.

The chain carries TRBV5-6 and TRBJ2-7, with TRBD2 matching 7 bases. This CDR3 region has 16 residues. Germline lookup yields CDR1 SGHDT and CDR2 YYEEEE. Trimming took 6 bases from V and 1 from J; bases not matched to a gene: 13. The chain's CDR3 is CASIGRGEERSYEQYF. CDR3 nucleotide sequence: TGTGCCAGCATCGGCCGGGGGGAGGAGAGGTCCTACGAGCAGTACTTC.

V usage is TRBV27 and J usage is TRBJ2-7; TRBD2 agrees at 8 bases. V was clipped by 0 bases and J by 2 bases; unmatched bases: 3. The length of the CDR3 is 15 residues. The germline CDR1 and CDR2 sequences are MNHEY and SMNVEV (reference sequence). This CDR3 is CASSLSGGRPYEQYF. CDR3 DNA: TGTGCCAGCAGTTTATCGGGCGGGAGGCCCTACGAGCAGTACTTC.

The chain recombines TRBV5-4 with TRBJ1-6; tentatively, D is TRBD1 (5 bases). Germline assignment: CDR1 SGHNT and CDR2 YYREEE (reference sequence). The CDR3 contains 17 residues. V shed 4 bases and J shed 13 bases, with 27 bases lying between them. The CDR3 spells CASSLPRFGGGYAPLHF. Written as DNA, the CDR3 is TGTGCCAGCAGCCTCCCCCGCTTTGGGGGAGGGTATGCGCCCCTCCACTTT.

CDR3 coding DNA: TGTGCCAGCAGCCCTTGGGCAGGGGGCCGCGAAGGGACAGATACGCAGTATTTT. Residues: CASSPWAGGREGTDTQYF. J is TRBJ2-3 and V is TRBV9; TRBD1 agrees at 8 bases. With 4 bases clipped from V and 3 bases from J, the junction kept 16 bases outside the gene matches. In germline, CDR1 is SGDLS, CDR2 YYNGEE. This CDR3 contains 18 residues.